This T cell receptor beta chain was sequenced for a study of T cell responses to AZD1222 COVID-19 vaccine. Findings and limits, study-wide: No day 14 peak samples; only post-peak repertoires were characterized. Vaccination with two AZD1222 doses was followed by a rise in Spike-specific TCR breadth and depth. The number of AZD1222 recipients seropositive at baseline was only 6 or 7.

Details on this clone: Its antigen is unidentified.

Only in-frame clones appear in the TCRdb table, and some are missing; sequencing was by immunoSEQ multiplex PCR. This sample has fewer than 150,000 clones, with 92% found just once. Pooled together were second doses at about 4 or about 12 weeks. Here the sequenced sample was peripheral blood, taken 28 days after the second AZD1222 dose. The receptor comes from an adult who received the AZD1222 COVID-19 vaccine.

The CDR3 DNA follows: TGTGCCAGTAGTTCAACTAACTATGGCTACACCTTC. This codes for CASSSTNYGYTF. The chain recombines TRBV19 with TRBJ1-2; D ambiguous. Trimming pared 5 bases from V and 0 bases from J, leaving 4 bases between. The CDR3 runs to 12 residues. Germline V gene data show CDR1 as LNHDA and CDR2 as SQIVND (reference sequence).